What follows are 24 T cell receptor beta chains derived from one specimen sequenced in a study of CD8 T cells in ankylosing spondylitis. MiXCR, applied by TCRdb to the 5' RACE reads, yields one record per CDR3 protein. The table shows 200,000 to 250,000 distinct CDR3 sequences, with roughly a tenth occurring only once. The sequenced material came from blood, either unsorted or a sorted T cell fraction (not recorded which). These receptors came from a male donor with ankylosing spondylitis or in good health (not recorded which).

This clonotype was seen many times. The genes are TRBV6-5 and TRBJ1-2, with D maybe TRBD1 (5 bases). The CDR3 is 13 amino acids. CDR1 is MNHEY and CDR2 is SVGAGI in the germline V gene. With 0 bases removed from V and 7 bases from J, the gap between germline ends came to 9 bases. Here the CDR3 reads CASSYSAGSGYTF. In DNA form, the CDR3 reads TGTGCCAGCAGTTACTCGGCAGGGTCTGGCTACACCTTC.

This clonotype was picked up many times. This sequence joins TRBV12-3 or TRBV12-4 and TRBJ2-1, with unresolved D. The CDR3 covers 16 residues. Trimming pared 2 bases from V and 4 bases from J, leaving 15 bases between. The CDR3 coding sequence is TGTGCCAGCAGTTTAACCCTCGGCAAGTTTTACAATGAGCAGTTCTTC. Its translation is CASSLTLGKFYNEQFF.

This clonotype was recorded many times. The rearrangement links TRBV7-9 to TRBJ2-3, with TRBD2 matching over 8 bases. Germline loops: CDR1 SEHNR, CDR2 FQNEAQ (reference sequence). J gave up 2 bases and V 5 bases, and 12 bases lay outside the gene matches. The CDR3 is 17 residues long. The CDR3 loop is CASSLLLTSGYTDTQYF. The CDR3, as DNA: TGTGCCAGCAGCCTCCTTCTTACTAGCGGCTACACAGATACGCAGTATTTT.

This sequence joins TRBV10-3 and TRBJ1-2, with a tentative D call TRBD1 (5 bases). This CDR3 contains 15 residues. Germline CDR1 and CDR2: ENHRY and SYGVKD. V lost 3 bases and J lost 6, with 17 bases in between. The CDR3 region is CAISDFSLQGNGYTF. The CDR3 region has the DNA TGTGCCATCAGTGACTTTAGCCTCCAGGGAAATGGCTACACCTTC.

In its sample, this clonotype was seen many times. The chain uses TRBV7-9 and TRBJ2-7; the D is unclear. Germline V gene sequence: CDR1 SEHNR, CDR2 FQNEAQ (reference sequence). There are 13 residues in the CDR3. The V gene lost 1 base and the J gene lost 6 bases, with 10 bases spanning the gap. The CDR3 spells CASSLDGPGEQYF. DNA for the CDR3: TGTGCCAGCAGCTTAGACGGACCGGGCGAGCAGTACTTC.

This clonotype was seen many times. The chain has TRBV6-1 and TRBJ1-2; the match to TRBD1 covers 10 bases. The CDR3 covers 15 residues. Trimming removed 3 bases from V and 2 bases from J; junction bases left unmatched: 3. Germline assignment: CDR1 MNHNS and CDR2 SASEGT. CDR3 nucleotides: TGTGCCAGCAGTGACCCGGGACAGGGGAACTATGGCTACACCTTC. Translated, it gives CASSDPGQGNYGYTF.

This clonotype was detected ten times or more. The J gene is TRBJ2-5, the V gene TRBV5-5; 10 bases align to TRBD2. This CDR3 region has 15 residues. Germline V CDR1 and CDR2: SGHKS, YYEKEE (reference sequence). V lost 4 bases, J lost 2 bases, and 5 bases stayed unmatched. CDR3: CASSDSGGLQETQYF. The CDR3 nucleotides read TGTGCCAGCAGCGATAGCGGGGGGCTACAAGAGACCCAGTACTTC.

The chain employs TRBV4-1 and TRBJ2-7; D may be TRBD1 (5 bases). With 0 bases removed from V and 2 bases from J, the gap between germline ends came to 8 bases. The CDR3 runs 14 residues. Germline V gene data show CDR1 as MGHRA and CDR2 as YSYEKL. CDR3 coding DNA: TGCGCCAGCAGCCAAGATACAGGCCCCTACGAGCAGTACTTC. It translates to CASSQDTGPYEQYF.

In its sample, this clonotype was seen many times. The J gene is TRBJ2-7, the V gene TRBV5-1; TRBD2 aligns across 10 bases. In germline, CDR1 is SGHRS, CDR2 YFSETQ. This CDR3 contains 14 residues. V trimming: 5 bases; J trimming: 3 bases; junction bases outside the gene matches: 5. The CDR3 loop reads CASRRTSGLYEQYF. The CDR3 region has the DNA TGCGCCAGCAGAAGGACTAGCGGACTCTACGAGCAGTACTTC.

The chain is built from TRBV13 and TRBJ2-7; D tentatively fits TRBD1 or TRBD2 (6 bases each). Trimming cost V 6 bases and J 0 bases, with 15 bases left between them. The CDR3 totals 15 residues. Per the germline V gene, CDR1 is PRHDT and CDR2 is FYEKMQ (reference sequence). CDR3 protein: CASSPGAGNSYEQYF. CDR3 coding DNA: TGTGCCAGCAGTCCGGGGGCGGGAAACTCCTACGAGCAGTACTTC. Filled out from reference TRBV13 and TRBJ2-7, the complete variable domain reads AAGVIQSPRHLIKEKRETATLKCYPIPRHDTVYWYQQGPGQDPQFLISFYEKMQSDKGSIPDRFSAQQFSDYHSELNMSSLELGDSALYFCASSPGAGNSYEQYFGPGTRLTVT.

This clonotype was observed at least ten times. V and J are TRBV4-1 and TRBJ2-5, with D unclear. Germline CDR1 and CDR2: MGHRA and YSYEKL. The germline V and J ends were trimmed by 1 base and 4 bases, with 13 bases remaining between them. This CDR3 spans 15 amino acids. The CDR3 DNA is TGCGCCAGCAGCCAAGCGGCCCTACCAGGAGAGACCCAGTACTTC. Protein product: CASSQAALPGETQYF.

This clonotype was recorded many times. The chain has TRBV30 and TRBJ2-3; the D gene is possibly TRBD1 (7 bases). The germline V gene has CDR1 GTSNPN and CDR2 SVGIG (reference sequence). The CDR3 spans 13 residues. V was trimmed by 4 bases and J by 3 bases, leaving 11 bases between them. CDR3 DNA sequence: TGTGCCTGGACACAGGGGAGGACAGATACGCAGTATTTT. Its translation is CAWTQGRTDTQYF. Based on the CDR3 plus reference TRBV30 and TRBJ2-3, the full variable domain is SQTIHQWPATLVQPVGSPLSLECTVEGTSNPNLYWYRQAAGRGLQLLFYSVGIGQISSEVPQNLSASRPQDRQFILSSKKLLLSDSGFYLCAWTQGRTDTQYFGPGTRLTVL.

This clonotype turned up a few times. The rearrangement uses TRBV2 and TRBJ2-5; D perhaps matches TRBD1 (6 bases). The V end was cut by 5 bases, the J end by 6 bases, with 16 bases between. Germline CDR1 reads SNHLY; CDR2 reads FYNNEI. CDR3 length: 14 residues. The CDR3 coding sequence is TGTGCCAGCAGTAACCATCAGGGGTGGAAGACCCAGTACTTC. Translating gives CASSNHQGWKTQYF.

The table lists this clonotype with a few counts. The chain combines TRBV30 with TRBJ1-4, with 7 bases that match TRBD1. The CDR3 has 13 residues. The V segment lost 4 bases and the J segment 8 bases; nucleotides outside the gene matches: 7. Germline V gene sequence: CDR1 GTSNPN, CDR2 SVGIG (reference sequence). The CDR3 protein is CAWTGDRGEKLFF. CDR3 DNA: TGTGCCTGGACGGGGGACAGAGGGGAAAAACTGTTTTTT.

This clonotype was observed many times. The CDR3 spells CASSLRQGMAGELFF. The CDR3 nucleotides read TGTGCCAGCAGTTTACGGCAGGGGATGGCCGGGGAGCTGTTTTTT. The rearrangement joins TRBV12-3 or TRBV12-4 to TRBJ2-2, with a weak D call TRBD1 (6 bases). Trimming stripped 2 bases from V and 6 bases from J, with 13 bases between. The CDR3 runs 15 residues.

This clonotype occurred a few times. CDR3 DNA: TGTGCCAGCAGCTTTAGCGTAGATACGCAGTATTTT. Encoded protein: CASSFSVDTQYF. The V and J genes are TRBV7-9 and TRBJ2-3, with D possibly TRBD2 on 5 matching bases. Trimming left V 3 bases short and J 5 bases short, with 6 bases between. There are 12 residues in the CDR3. Germline CDR1 SEHNR, CDR2 FQNEAQ (reference sequence).

This clonotype was counted many times. V and J are TRBV5-1 and TRBJ2-1; 7 nucleotides match TRBD2. Germline V lookup: CDR1 SGHRS, CDR2 YFSETQ. The CDR3 consists of 16 residues. V lost 2 bases, J lost 4 bases, and 9 bases stayed unmatched. CDR3 sequence (DNA): TGCGCCAGCAGCTTAGGGCGGGAGATCCCGTACAATGAGCAGTTCTTC. Its translation is CASSLGREIPYNEQFF.

As for this clonotype: Being one base from a much bigger clone, this may be a read error. This chain joins TRBV12-3 or TRBV12-4 and TRBJ1-1, with D perhaps matching TRBD1 (6 bases). This CDR3 is 13 amino acids long. CDR3 residues: CAGSFAQGTEAFF. CDR3 nucleotides: TGTGCCGGCAGTTTTGCCCAGGGGACTGAAGCTTTCTTT.

The chain recombines TRBV7-9 with TRBJ2-7; D is undetermined. The V gene lost 1 base and the J gene lost 7 bases, with 14 bases spanning the gap. Germline assignment: CDR1 SEHNR and CDR2 FQNEAQ (reference sequence). The CDR3 consists of 14 residues. As DNA, the CDR3 is TGTGCCAGCAGCTTAGTATCGAGACAAAAGGAGCAGTACTTC. Translation: CASSLVSRQKEQYF.

This clonotype showed up many times. This sequence joins TRBV29-1 and TRBJ2-7; tentative D call: TRBD1 (6 bases). The CDR3 loop spans 15 amino acids. The germline V gene has CDR1 SQVTM and CDR2 ANQGSEA. V lost 4 bases and J 5 bases, leaving 21 bases between the germline ends. The CDR3: CSVGGRGLTPHEQYF. The CDR3 DNA reads as TGCAGCGTTGGGGGCAGGGGCCTCACGCCCCACGAGCAGTACTTC.

In its sample, this clonotype was seen a few times. A single base separates this from a much larger clone, so it may be a read error. The rearrangement uses TRBV4-1 and TRBJ2-7; tentatively, D is TRBD1 (6 bases). Germline V gives CDR1 MGHRA, CDR2 YSYEKL. The CDR3 consists of 14 residues. Deletions cut 3 bases from V and 0 bases from J, with 9 bases between. CDR3 bases: TGCGCCAGCAGCCATACAGGGAGCTCCTACGAGCAGTACTTC. Translating it yields CASSHTGSSYEQYF.

This clonotype came up many times. This sequence joins TRBV12-3 or TRBV12-4 and TRBJ1-2; TRBD1 is a possible D gene (5 bases). Trimming took off 7 bases at V and 8 bases at J, with 14 bases between the two ends. The CDR3 totals 12 residues. This chain's CDR3 is CASTLGTRGYTF. DNA of the CDR3: TGTGCCAGCACTCTGGGGACGCGGGGCTACACCTTC.

This clonotype showed up many times. The chain couples TRBV27 to TRBJ2-2; possible D gene TRBD2, 6 bases. CDR3 size: 15 residues. Germline assignment: CDR1 MNHEY and CDR2 SMNVEV (reference sequence). V was shortened by 4 bases and J by 6 bases, with 15 bases between the two germline ends. The CDR3 here is CASSSTSRGAGELFF. In DNA, the CDR3 is TGTGCCAGCAGTTCTACTAGCAGAGGCGCCGGGGAGCTGTTTTTT.

This clonotype was seen at least ten times. This chain uses TRBV5-1 with TRBJ1-2; D perhaps matches TRBD1 (6 bases). This CDR3 is 14 amino acids long. The V gene's germline CDR1 is SGHRS and CDR2 YFSETQ. Trimming cost V 4 bases and J 1 base, with 11 bases left between them. CDR3 DNA: TGCGCCAGCAGCCCGGGGACAATTAACTATGGCTACACCTTC. This gives the protein CASSPGTINYGYTF.